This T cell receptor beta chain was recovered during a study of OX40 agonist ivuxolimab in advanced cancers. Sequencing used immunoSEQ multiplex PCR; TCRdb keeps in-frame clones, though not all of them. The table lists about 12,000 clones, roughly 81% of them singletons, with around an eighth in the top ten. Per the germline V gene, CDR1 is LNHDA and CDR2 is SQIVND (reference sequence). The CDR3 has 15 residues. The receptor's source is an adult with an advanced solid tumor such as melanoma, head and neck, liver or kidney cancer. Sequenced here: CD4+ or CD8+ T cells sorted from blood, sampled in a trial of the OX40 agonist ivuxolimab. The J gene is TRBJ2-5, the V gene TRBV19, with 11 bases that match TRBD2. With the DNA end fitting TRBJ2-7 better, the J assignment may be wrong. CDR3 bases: TGTGCCAGTAGTCTAACTAGCGGGAGCTCCTACGAGCAGTACTTC. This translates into CASSLTSGSSYEQYF.